This T cell receptor (beta chain) was recovered during a study of blood T cells in healthy people across ages (dated by TCRdb to between 2015 and 2017). With respect to the entire study: In model experiments, roughly one uniquely barcoded TCR beta cDNA molecule per two T cells was captured by template switching. The donors were split into four age groups: young (average 16 years), middle-aged (roughly 42), aged (around 67) and long-lived (roughly 86). To track age-related changes in TCR beta repertoire diversity, the study relied on deep sequencing normalized with unique cDNA molecular identifiers. Two additional independent replicas of 1 million unique cDNA reads from the same blood draw were analyzed for two donors (one aged 18 to 30 and one aged 80 or older). To avoid experimental bias, donors of different ages were randomly spread across the sequencing lanes. Study-wide conclusions, independent of this receptor: There was a strong correlation between observed TCR beta diversity and the percentage of naive T cells measured by flow cytometry. As age increased, observed TCR beta diversity per million T cells dropped in a roughly linear way, and a significant reduction was already evident by age 40. The long-lived group showed more naive CD4+ T cells, fewer expanded clones and increased TCR diversity than the aged group, suggesting age selection. Because the CMV infection status of the donors was unknown, age-related changes in expanded clonotypes may potentially have been confounded. Since profiling was done on bulk unsorted PBMCs, naive and antigen-experienced compartments could not be conclusively compared. Estimates of total diversity based on one million sequenced T cells were considered lower bounds and underestimates.

The 39 donors, aged about 6 to 95 years, were systemically healthy Caucasian individuals from Russia. Each donor gave approximately 9.3 milliliters of peripheral blood, collected into EDTA-treated Vacutainer tubes. Ficoll-Paque density-gradient centrifugation was used to isolate PBMCs, with at least 6.5 million per sample. Total RNA, at least 6 micrograms per sample, was extracted from PBMCs with Trizol reagent. The percentages of naive CD45RAhigh/CD27high T cells were determined by flow cytometry on a PBMC aliquot from every donor. This clonotype showed up many times. Its cognate antigen has yet to be identified. Base quality data are lacking; no much larger clone is found one base away. The library was prepared using 5' RACE. Sequencing was performed on an Illumina HiSeq 2500. A second PCR of about 6 to 12 cycles was performed with a sample-barcoded 5' primer and a J-beta primer mix. A unique molecular identifier was introduced onto each TCR beta cDNA molecule by a template-switch 5' adaptor carrying 12 random nucleotides. At least 2.5 million CDR3-containing paired-end reads were obtained from each sample. First-strand cDNA synthesis was performed from all RNA using the Mint cDNA synthesis kit, with priming by a TRBC-specific oligonucleotide. Following uracil-DNA glycosylase treatment, a first 18-cycle PCR with universal primers M1SS and BC2_uni_R was performed on all cDNA. Regarding the original processing steps: Normalization of each sample was performed by random selection of 1 million high-quality reads, each carrying a distinct molecular identifier. Instead of being binned into consensus sequences, reads with shared molecular identifiers were discarded. MiTCR, with a Q25 quality threshold and the strictest error-elimination algorithm, was used for CDR3 identification, clonotype clustering and error correction. Lower-bound total TCR beta diversity was estimated with a nonparametric unseen species model using Euler transformation. TCRdb cleaned the public reads at Q25 with fastp, built clones with MiXCR and kept in-frame beta chains. Every CDR3 protein is listed once, alongside the most common genes and DNA of its rows. The V and J calls were determined by TCRdb, not by the authors. The sample includes 550,000 to 700,000 distinct CDR3 sequences, with 25% to 30% observed a single time. Approximately 18% of the sample is held by the ten biggest clonotypes.

The receptor comes from a woman in her 70s in good health. Sequencing used blood.

CDR3 sequence: CASRTGRPAREKLFF. The nucleotides are TGTGCCAGCAGGACCGGACGGCCTGCCCGTGAAAAACTGTTTTTT. This sequence uses TRBV6-1 and TRBJ1-4; the D segment cannot be called with confidence. V was cut back by 6 bases and J by 7 bases, leaving a gap of 18 bases between them. Including the terminal cysteine and phenylalanine, the CDR3 comprises 15 residues. Only the CDR3 part of the read is kept: 45 bases, read in frame from the first base. CDR1 MNHNS and CDR2 SASEGT are derived from the germline V gene.